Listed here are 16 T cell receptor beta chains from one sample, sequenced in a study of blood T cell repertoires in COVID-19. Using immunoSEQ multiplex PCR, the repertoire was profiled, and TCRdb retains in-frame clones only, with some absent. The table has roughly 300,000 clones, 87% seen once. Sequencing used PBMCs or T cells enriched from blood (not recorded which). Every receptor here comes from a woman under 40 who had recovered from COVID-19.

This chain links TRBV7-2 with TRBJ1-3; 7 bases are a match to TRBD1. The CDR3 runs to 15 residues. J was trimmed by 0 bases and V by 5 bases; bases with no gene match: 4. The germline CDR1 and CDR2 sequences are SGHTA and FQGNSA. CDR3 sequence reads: CASSARDSSGNTIYF. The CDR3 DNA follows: TGTGCCAGCAGCGCCCGGGACAGCTCTGGAAACACCATATATTTT.

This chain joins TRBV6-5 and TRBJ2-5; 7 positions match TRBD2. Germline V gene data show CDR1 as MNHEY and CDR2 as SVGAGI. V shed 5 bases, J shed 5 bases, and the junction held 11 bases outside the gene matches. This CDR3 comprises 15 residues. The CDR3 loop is CASSLTRGFRETQYF. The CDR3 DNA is TGTGCCAGCAGTCTTACGCGGGGGTTCAGGGAGACCCAGTACTTC.

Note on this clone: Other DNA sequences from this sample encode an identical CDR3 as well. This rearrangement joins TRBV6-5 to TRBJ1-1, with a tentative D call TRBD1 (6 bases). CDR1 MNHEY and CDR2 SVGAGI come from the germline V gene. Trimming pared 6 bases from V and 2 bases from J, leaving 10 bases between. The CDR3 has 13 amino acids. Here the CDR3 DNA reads TGTGCCAGCAGGAAACAGGGTAACACTGAAGCTTTCTTT. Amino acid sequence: CASRKQGNTEAFF.

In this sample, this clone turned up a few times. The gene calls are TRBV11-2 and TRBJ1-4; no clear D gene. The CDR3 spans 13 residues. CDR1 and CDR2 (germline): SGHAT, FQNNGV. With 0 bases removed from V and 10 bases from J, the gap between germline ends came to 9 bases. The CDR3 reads CASSLEGAGKLFF. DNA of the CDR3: TGTGCCAGCAGCTTAGAGGGAGCGGGAAAACTGTTTTTT. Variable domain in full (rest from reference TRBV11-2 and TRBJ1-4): EAGVAQSPRYKIIEKRQSVAFWCNPISGHATLYWYQQILGQGPKLLIQFQNNGVVDDSQLPKDRFSAERLKGVDSTLKIQPAKLEDSAVYLCASSLEGAGKLFFGSGTQLSVL.

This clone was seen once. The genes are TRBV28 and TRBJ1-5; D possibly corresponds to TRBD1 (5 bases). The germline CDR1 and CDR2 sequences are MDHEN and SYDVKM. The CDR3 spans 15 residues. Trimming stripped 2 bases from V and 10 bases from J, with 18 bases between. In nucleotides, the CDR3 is TGTGCCAGCAGTTTACGGGGGGGGACGAGCACTCCCCAGCATTTT. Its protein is CASSLRGGTSTPQHF.

CDR3 nucleotide sequence: TGTGCCACCCGGGGGAGCTCCTATAATTCACCCCTCCACTTT. Residues: CATRGSSYNSPLHF. The chain carries TRBV15 and TRBJ1-6, with a weak D call TRBD1 (5 bases). This CDR3 comprises 14 residues. Per the germline V gene, CDR1 is LNHNV and CDR2 is YYDKDF (reference sequence). V gave up 8 bases and J gave up 0 bases, with 8 bases separating them.

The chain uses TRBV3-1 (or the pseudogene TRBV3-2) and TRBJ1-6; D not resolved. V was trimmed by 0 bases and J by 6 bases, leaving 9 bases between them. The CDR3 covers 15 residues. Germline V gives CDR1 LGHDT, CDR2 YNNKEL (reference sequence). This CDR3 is CASSQDIQVNSPLHF. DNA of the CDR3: TGTGCCAGCAGCCAAGATATCCAGGTTAATTCACCCCTCCACTTT.

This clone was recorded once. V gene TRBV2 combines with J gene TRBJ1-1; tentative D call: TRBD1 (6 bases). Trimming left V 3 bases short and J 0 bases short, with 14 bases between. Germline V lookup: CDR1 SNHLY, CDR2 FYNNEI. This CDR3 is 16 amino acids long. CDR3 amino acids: CASSDRTGPLNTEAFF. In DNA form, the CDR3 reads TGTGCCAGCAGTGATCGAACAGGGCCTTTGAACACTGAAGCTTTCTTT.

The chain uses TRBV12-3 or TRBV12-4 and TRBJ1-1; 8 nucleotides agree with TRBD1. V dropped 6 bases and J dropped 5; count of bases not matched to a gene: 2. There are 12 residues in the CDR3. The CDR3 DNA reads TGTGCCAGCAGCCGACAGGGGACTGAAGCTTTCTTT. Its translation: CASSRQGTEAFF.

The CDR3 loop reads CASSIVLRGAPVGYTF. CDR3 DNA sequence: TGTGCCAGTAGTATAGTGCTACGGGGGGCGCCTGTCGGCTACACCTTC. The chain couples TRBV19 to TRBJ1-2, with D perhaps TRBD1 (6 bases). V lost 1 base to trimming and J lost 8 bases, with 20 bases between them. The CDR3 has 16 amino acids. Germline CDR1 LNHDA, CDR2 SQIVND (reference sequence).

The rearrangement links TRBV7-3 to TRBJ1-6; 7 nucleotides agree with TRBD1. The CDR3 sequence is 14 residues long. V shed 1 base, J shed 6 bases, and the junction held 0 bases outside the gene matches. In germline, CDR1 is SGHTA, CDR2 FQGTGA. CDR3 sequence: CASSLNRGNSPLHF. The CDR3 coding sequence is TGTGCCAGCAGCTTAAACAGGGGTAATTCACCCCTCCACTTT.

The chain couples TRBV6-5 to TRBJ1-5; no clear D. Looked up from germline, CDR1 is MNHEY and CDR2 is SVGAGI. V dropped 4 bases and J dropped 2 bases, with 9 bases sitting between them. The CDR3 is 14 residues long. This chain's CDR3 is CASSFAQRNQPQHF. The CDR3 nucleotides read TGTGCCAGCAGTTTTGCACAACGCAATCAGCCCCAGCATTTT.

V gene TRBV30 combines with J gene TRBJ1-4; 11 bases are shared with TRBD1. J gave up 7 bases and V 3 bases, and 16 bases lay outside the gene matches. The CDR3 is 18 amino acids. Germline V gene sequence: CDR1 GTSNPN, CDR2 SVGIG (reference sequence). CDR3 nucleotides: TGTGCCTGGAGCGCTCCCGGGACAGGGGGTATGAGGAGTGAAAAACTGTTTTTT. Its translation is CAWSAPGTGGMRSEKLFF. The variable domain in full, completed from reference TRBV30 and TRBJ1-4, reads SQTIHQWPATLVQPVGSPLSLECTVEGTSNPNLYWYRQAAGRGLQLLFYSVGIGQISSEVPQNLSASRPQDRQFILSSKKLLLSDSGFYLCAWSAPGTGGMRSEKLFFGSGTQLSVL.

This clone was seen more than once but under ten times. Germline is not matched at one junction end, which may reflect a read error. The CDR3 reads CASSLGSSNYGYTF. The CDR3 DNA follows: TGTGCTAGCAGCTTGGGCAGTTCAAACTATGGCTACACCTTC. The chain joins TRBV7-7 to TRBJ1-2; D not resolved. CDR3 size: 14 residues. CDR1 SSHAT and CDR2 FNYEAQ come from the germline V gene (reference sequence).

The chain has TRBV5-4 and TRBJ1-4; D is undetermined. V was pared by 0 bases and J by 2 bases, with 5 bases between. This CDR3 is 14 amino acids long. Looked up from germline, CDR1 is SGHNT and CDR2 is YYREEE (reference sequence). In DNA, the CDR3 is TGTGCCAGCAGCTTGGGACTGACTAATGAAAAACTGTTTTTT. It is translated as CASSLGLTNEKLFF.

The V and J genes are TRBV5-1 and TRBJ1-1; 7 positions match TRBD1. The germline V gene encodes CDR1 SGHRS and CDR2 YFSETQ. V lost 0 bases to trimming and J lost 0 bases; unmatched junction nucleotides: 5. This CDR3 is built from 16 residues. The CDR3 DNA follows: TGCGCCAGCAGCTTGGTTGCAGGGGGAATGAACACTGAAGCTTTCTTT. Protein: CASSLVAGGMNTEAFF.